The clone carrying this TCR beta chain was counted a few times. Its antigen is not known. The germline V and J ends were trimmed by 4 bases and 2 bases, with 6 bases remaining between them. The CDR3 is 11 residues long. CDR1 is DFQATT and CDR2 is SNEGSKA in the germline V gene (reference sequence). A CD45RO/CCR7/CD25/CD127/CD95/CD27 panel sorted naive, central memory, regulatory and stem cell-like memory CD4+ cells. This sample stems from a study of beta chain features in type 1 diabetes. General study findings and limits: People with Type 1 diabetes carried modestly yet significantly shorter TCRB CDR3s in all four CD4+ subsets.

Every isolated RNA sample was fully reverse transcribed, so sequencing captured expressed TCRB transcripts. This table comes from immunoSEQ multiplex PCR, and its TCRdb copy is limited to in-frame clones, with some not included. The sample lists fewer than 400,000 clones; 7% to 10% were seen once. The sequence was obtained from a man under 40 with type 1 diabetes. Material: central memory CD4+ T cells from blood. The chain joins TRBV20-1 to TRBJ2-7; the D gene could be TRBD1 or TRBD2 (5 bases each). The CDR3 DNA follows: TGCAGTGCTATGGGGGCCTACGAGCAGTACTTC. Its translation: CSAMGAYEQYF.